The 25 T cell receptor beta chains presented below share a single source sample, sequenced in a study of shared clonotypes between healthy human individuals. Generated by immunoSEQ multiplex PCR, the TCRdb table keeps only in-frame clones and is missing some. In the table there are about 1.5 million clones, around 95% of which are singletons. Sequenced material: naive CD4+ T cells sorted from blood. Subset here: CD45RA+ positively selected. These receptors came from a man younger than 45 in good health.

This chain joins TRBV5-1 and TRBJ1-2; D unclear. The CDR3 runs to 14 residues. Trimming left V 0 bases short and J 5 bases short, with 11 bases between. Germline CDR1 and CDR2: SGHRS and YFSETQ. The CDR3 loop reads CASSLVLGGYGYTF. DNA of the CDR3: TGCGCCAGCAGCTTGGTCTTGGGCGGATATGGCTACACCTTC.

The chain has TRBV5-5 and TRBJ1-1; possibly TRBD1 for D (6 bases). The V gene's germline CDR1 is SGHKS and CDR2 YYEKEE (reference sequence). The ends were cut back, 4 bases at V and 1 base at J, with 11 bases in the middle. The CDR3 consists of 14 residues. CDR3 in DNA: TGTGCCAGCAGCGGGGGGCTGGCGAACACTGAAGCTTTCTTT. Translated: CASSGGLANTEAFF.

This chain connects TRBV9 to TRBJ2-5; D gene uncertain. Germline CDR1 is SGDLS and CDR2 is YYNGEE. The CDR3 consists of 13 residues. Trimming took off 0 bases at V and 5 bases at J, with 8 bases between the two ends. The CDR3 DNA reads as TGTGCCAGCAGCGTAGACAGATGGGAGACCCAGTACTTC. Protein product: CASSVDRWETQYF.

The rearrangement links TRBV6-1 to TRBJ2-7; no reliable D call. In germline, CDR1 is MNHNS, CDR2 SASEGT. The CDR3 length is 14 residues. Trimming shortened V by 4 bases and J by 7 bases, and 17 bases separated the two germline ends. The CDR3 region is CASSAALGFLEQYF. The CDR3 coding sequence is TGTGCCAGCAGTGCAGCCCTCGGGTTCTTGGAGCAGTACTTC.

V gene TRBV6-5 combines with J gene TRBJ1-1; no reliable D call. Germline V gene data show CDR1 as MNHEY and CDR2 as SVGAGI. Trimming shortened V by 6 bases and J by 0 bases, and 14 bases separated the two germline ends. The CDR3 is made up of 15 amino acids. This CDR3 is CASRSSRIMNTEAFF. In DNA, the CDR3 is TGTGCCAGCAGGTCTTCCCGGATCATGAACACTGAAGCTTTCTTT.

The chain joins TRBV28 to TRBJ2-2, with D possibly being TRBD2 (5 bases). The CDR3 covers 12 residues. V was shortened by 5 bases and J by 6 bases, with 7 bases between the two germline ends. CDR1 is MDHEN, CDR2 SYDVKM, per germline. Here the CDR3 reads CASSTGSGELFF. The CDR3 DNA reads TGTGCCAGCAGTACGGGGTCCGGGGAGCTGTTTTTT. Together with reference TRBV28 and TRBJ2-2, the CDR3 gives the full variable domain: DVKVTQSSRYLVKRTGEKVFLECVQDMDHENMFWYRQDPGLGLRLIYFSYDVKMKEKGDIPEGYSVSREKKERFSLILESASTNQTSMYLCASSTGSGELFFGEGSRLTVL.

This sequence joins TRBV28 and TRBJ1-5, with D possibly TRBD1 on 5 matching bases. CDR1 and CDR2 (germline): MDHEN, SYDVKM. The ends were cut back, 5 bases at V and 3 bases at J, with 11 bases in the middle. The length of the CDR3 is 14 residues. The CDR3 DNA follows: TGTGCCAGCAGTCTGGGGACCTCCAATCAGCCCCAGCATTTT. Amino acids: CASSLGTSNQPQHF.

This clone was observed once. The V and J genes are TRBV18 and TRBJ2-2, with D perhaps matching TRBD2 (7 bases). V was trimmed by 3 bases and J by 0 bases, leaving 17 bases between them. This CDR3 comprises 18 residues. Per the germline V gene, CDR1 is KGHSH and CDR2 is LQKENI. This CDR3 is CASSPRPGGQSNTGELFF. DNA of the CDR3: TGTGCCAGCTCACCGAGGCCGGGGGGCCAATCGAACACCGGGGAGCTGTTTTTT.

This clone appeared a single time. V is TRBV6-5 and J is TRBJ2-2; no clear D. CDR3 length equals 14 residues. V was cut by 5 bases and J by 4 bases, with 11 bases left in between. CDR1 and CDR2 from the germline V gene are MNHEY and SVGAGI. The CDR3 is CASSVLSGTGELFF. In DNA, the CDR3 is TGTGCCAGCAGTGTTCTATCAGGCACCGGGGAGCTGTTTTTT.

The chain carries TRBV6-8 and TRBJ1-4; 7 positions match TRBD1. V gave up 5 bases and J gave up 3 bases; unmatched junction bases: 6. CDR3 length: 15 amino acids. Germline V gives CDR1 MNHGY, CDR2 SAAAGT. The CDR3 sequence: CASSIQGSANEKLFF. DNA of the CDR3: TGTGCCAGCAGTATACAGGGGTCCGCTAATGAAAAACTGTTTTTT.

CDR3 sequence (DNA): TGTGCCAGCAGCTTAGTTGCAGCGGTGAGCTACGAGCAGTACTTC. Its protein is CASSLVAAVSYEQYF. The J gene is TRBJ2-7, the V gene TRBV11-2; tentatively, D is TRBD2 (5 bases). The CDR3 is 15 residues long. V gave up 1 base and J gave up 3 bases, with 13 bases separating them. Germline V CDR1 and CDR2: SGHAT, FQNNGV.

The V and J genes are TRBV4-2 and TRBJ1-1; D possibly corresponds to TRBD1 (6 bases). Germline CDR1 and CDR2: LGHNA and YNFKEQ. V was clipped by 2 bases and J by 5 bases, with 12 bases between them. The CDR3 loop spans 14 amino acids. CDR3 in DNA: TGTGCCAGCAGCCAAACGCCAGGGGTGACTGAAGCTTTCTTT. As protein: CASSQTPGVTEAFF.

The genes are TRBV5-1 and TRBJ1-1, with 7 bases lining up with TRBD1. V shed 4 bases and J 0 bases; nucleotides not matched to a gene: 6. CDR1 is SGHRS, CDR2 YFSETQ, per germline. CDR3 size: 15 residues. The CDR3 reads CASSRSGTVNTEAFF. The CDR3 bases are TGCGCCAGCAGCAGGTCCGGGACAGTGAACACTGAAGCTTTCTTT.

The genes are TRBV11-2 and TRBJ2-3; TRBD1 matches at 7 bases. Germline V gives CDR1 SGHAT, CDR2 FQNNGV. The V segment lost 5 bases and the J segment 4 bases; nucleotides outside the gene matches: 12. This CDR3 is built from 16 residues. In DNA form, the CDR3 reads TGTGCCAGCAGCCGCAGAGGGGGCAGCCCCCCAGATACGCAGTATTTT. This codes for CASSRRGGSPPDTQYF.

The CDR3 DNA reads TGCAGCGTTCGCGGGACTAGCGAGTCCTCCTACGAGCAGTACTTC. It specifies CSVRGTSESSYEQYF. The genes are TRBV29-1 and TRBJ2-7; TRBD2 agrees at 10 bases. Trimming removed 5 bases from V and 0 bases from J; junction bases left unmatched: 7. This CDR3 has 15 amino acids. Germline V gene sequence: CDR1 SQVTM, CDR2 ANQGSEA.

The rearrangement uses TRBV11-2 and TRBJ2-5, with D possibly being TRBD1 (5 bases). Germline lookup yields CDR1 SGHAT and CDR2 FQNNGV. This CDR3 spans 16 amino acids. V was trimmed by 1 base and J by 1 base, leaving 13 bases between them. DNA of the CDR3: TGTGCCAGCAGCTTAGGAGTGGGAAGGGGCCAAGAGACCCAGTACTTC. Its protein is CASSLGVGRGQETQYF.

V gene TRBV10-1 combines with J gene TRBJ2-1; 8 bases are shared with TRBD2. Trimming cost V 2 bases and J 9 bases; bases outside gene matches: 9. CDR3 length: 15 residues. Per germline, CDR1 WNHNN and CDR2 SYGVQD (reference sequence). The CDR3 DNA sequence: TGCGCCAGCAGTGAGCGGGAGGGCTTTAGGGGTGAGCAGTTCTTC. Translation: CASSEREGFRGEQFF.

CDR3 bases: TGCAGTGCTATGGGGCCAGATACGCAGTATTTT. It translates to CSAMGPDTQYF. The rearrangement uses TRBV20-1 and TRBJ2-3; TRBD1 might be the D (5 bases). The CDR3 has 11 amino acids. From germline, CDR1 is DFQATT and CDR2 SNEGSKA (reference sequence). V was pared by 4 bases and J by 4 bases, with 6 bases between.

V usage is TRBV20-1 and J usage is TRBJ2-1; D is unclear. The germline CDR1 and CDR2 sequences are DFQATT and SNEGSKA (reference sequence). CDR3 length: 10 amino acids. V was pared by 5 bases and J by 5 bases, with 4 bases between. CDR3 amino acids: CSAPDNEQFF. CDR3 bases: TGCAGTGCTCCTGACAATGAGCAGTTCTTC.

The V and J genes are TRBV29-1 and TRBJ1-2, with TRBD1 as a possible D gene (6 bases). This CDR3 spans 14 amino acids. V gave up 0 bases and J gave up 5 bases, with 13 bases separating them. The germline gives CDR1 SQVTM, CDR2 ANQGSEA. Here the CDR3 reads CSVEDTDRWYGYTF. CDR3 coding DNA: TGCAGCGTTGAAGATACGGACAGATGGTATGGCTACACCTTC.

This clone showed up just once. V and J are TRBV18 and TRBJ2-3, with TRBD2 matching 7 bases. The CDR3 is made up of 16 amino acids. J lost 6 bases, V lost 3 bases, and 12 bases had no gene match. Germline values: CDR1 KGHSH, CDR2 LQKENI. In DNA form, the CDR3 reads TGTGCCAGCTCACCGAAAGGGAGGGACCTCATGGATACGCAGTATTTT. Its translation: CASSPKGRDLMDTQYF. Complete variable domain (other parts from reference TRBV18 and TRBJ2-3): NAGVMQNPRHLVRRRGQEARLRCSPMKGHSHVYWYRQLPEEGLKFMVYLQKENIIDESGMPKERFSAEFPKEGPSILRIQQVVRGDSAAYFCASSPKGRDLMDTQYFGPGTRLTVL.

The DNA of the CDR3 is TGTGCCAGCAGTTACTCGATGGGGGAGGGCCCCAATGAGCAGTTCTTC. It specifies CASSYSMGEGPNEQFF. J is TRBJ2-1 and V is TRBV6-7; TRBD2 aligns across 7 bases. TRBV6-7 is an ORF, with its function uncertain. This CDR3 comprises 16 residues. Losses at the gene ends were 0 bases for V and 6 bases for J; bases not matched to a gene: 8.

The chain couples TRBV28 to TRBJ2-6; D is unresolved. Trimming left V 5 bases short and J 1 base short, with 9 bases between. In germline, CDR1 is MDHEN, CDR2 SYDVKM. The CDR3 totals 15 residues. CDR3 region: CASSPPRSGANVLTF. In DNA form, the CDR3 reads TGTGCCAGCAGTCCTCCTCGGTCTGGGGCCAACGTCCTGACTTTC.

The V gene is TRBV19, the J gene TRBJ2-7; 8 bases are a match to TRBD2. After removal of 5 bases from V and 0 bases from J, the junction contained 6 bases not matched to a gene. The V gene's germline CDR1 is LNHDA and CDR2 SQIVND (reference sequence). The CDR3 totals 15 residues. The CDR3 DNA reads TGTGCCAGTAGTTCCTTCAGCGGGAGCTCCTACGAGCAGTACTTC. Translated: CASSSFSGSSYEQYF.

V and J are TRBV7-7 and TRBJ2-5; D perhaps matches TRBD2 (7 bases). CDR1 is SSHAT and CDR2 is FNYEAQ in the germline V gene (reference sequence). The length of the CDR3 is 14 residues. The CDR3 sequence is CAIEGTRGGETQYF. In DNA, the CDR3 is TGTGCTATCGAGGGGACAAGGGGGGGAGAGACCCAGTACTTC.